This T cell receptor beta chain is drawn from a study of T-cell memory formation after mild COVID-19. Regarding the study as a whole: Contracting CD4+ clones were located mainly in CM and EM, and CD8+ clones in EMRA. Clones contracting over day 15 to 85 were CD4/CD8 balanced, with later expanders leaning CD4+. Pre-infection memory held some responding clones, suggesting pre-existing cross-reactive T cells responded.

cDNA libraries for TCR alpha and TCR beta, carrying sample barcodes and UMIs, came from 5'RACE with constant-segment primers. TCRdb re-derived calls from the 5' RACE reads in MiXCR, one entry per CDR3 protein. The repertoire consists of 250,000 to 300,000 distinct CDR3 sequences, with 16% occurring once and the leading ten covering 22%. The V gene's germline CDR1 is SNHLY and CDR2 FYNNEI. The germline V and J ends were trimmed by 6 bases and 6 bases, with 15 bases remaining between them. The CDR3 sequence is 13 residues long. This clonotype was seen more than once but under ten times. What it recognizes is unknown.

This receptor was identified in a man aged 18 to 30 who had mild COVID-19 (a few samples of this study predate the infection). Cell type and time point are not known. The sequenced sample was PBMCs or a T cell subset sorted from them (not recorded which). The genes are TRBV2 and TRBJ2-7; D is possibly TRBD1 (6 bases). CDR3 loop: CASRAGTFGEQYF. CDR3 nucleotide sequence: TGTGCCAGCAGGGCCGGGACATTTGGCGAGCAGTACTTC.